This TCR beta chain comes out of a study of identical twins. Only healthy Caucasians were enrolled as donors. Using its own MiXCR run on the 5' RACE reads, TCRdb lists one record per CDR3 protein. Here the sample spans 700,000 or so distinct CDR3 sequences, over 8.5% being singletons. This clonotype was recorded at least ten times. As yet, its antigen is unknown. Whole-study results and caveats: Twins shared beta out-of-frame sequences in excess, but this excess was weaker. There was an excess of low generation probability in the out-of-frame alpha sequences that twins shared. Possibly, invariant MAIT and iNKT cells partly confounded zero-insertion analyses.

Trimming pared 7 bases from V and 4 bases from J, leaving 14 bases between. This CDR3 contains 14 residues. Germline V gives CDR1 ENHRY, CDR2 SYGVKD. This same sample was also taken into another study, of yellow fever vaccine responses in identical twins.

V is TRBV10-3 and J is TRBJ2-1; no clear D gene. The receptor comes from a woman younger than 35 in good health. The sequencing input was PBMCs. The CDR3 sequence: CAITDLLGYNEQFF. CDR3 sequence (DNA): TGTGCCATCACCGACCTTCTGGGGTACAATGAGCAGTTCTTC.